A single T cell receptor beta chain is shown here with its context. Everyone who donated was a Caucasian adult who lived in Nashville, Tennessee. The data were taken from a study of shared clonotypes between healthy human individuals. Generated by immunoSEQ multiplex PCR, the TCRdb table keeps only in-frame clones and is missing some. The sample lists some 680,000 clones, roughly 73% occurring once. The origin of this receptor is a woman in her thirties in good health. Sequenced material: memory CD4+ T cells sorted from blood. Subset described: CD45RA-negative fraction.

The chain's CDR3 is CASSVGGPSSYEQYF. The CDR3 DNA is TGTGCCAGCAGCGTAGGTGGGCCGAGCTCCTACGAGCAGTACTTC. This chain connects TRBV9 to TRBJ2-7; no clear D gene. The CDR3 spans 15 residues. Germline lookup yields CDR1 SGDLS and CDR2 YYNGEE. The ends were cut back, 0 bases at V and 0 bases at J, with 10 bases in the middle.